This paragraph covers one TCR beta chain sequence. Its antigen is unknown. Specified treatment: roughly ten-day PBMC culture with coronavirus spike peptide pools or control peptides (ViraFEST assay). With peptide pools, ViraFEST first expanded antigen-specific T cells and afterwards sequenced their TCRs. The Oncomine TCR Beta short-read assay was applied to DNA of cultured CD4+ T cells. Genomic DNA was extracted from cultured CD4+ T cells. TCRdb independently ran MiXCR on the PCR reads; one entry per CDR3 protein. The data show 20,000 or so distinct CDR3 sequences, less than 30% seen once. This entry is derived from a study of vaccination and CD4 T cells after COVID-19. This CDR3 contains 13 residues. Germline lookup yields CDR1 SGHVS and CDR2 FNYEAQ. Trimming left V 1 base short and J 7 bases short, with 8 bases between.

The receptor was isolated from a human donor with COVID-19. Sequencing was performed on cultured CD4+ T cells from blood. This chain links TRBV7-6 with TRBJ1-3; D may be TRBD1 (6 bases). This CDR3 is CASSLDQGNTIYF. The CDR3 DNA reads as TGTGCCAGCAGCTTAGACCAGGGGAACACCATATATTTT. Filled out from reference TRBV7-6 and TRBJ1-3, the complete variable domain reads GAGVSQSPRYKVTKRGQDVALRCDPISGHVSLYWYRQALGQGPEFLTYFNYEAQQDKSGLPNDRFSAERPEGSISTLTIQRTEQRDSAMYRCASSLDQGNTIYFGEGSWLTVV.